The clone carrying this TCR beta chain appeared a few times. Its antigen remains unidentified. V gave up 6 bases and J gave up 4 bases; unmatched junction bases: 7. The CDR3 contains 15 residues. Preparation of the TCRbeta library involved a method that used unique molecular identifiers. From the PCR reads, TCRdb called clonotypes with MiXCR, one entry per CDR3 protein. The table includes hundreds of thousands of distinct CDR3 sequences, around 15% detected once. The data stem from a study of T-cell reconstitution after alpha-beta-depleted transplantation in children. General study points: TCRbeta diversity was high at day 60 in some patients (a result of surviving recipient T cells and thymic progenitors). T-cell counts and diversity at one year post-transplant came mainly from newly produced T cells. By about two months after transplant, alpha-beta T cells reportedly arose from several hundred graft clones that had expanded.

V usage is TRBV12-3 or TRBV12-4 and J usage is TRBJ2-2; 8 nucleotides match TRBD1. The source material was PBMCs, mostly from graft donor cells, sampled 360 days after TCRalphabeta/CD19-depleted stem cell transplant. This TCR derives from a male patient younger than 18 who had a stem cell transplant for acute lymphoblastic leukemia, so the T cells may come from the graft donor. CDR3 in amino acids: CASRLGQGSTGELFF. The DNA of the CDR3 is TGTGCCAGCAGACTAGGACAGGGCAGCACCGGGGAGCTGTTTTTT.